The 24 T cell receptor beta chains below were found in one sample sequenced in a study of blood T cell repertoires in COVID-19. Only in-frame clones appear in the TCRdb table, and some are missing; sequencing was by immunoSEQ multiplex PCR. The sample contains about 100,000 clones, about 85% of which appear only once. Material for sequencing was peripheral blood. The receptors originated from a middle-aged man with active or convalescent COVID-19.

The rearrangement uses TRBV11-2 and TRBJ1-2; the match to TRBD1 covers 8 bases. CDR3 length equals 13 residues. Germline CDR1 is SGHAT and CDR2 is FQNNGV. V shed 4 bases, J shed 7 bases, and the junction held 5 bases outside the gene matches. This CDR3 is CASSSGQGFGYTF. The CDR3 DNA reads TGTGCCAGCAGCTCCGGACAGGGCTTTGGCTACACCTTC.

The rearrangement uses TRBV19 and TRBJ2-7; a possible D gene is TRBD1 (7 bases). Trimming pared 6 bases from V and 2 bases from J, leaving 17 bases between. The CDR3 loop spans 15 amino acids. CDR1 and CDR2 (germline): LNHDA, SQIVND (reference sequence). The CDR3 region is CASSRQGGATYEQYF. Written as DNA, the CDR3 is TGTGCCAGTAGCAGACAGGGAGGAGCCACCTACGAGCAGTACTTC.

The chain employs TRBV4-1 and TRBJ2-7; possible D gene TRBD2, 5 bases. V dropped 2 bases and J dropped 7 bases, with 15 bases sitting between them. Germline V CDR1 and CDR2: MGHRA, YSYEKL. The CDR3 is 14 residues long. CDR3 in DNA: TGCGCCAGCAGCCAATCTAACCGCGGCGGGGAGCAGTACTTC. Translation: CASSQSNRGGEQYF.

This chain joins TRBV12-5 and TRBJ1-2; possibly TRBD1 for D (5 bases). The CDR3 runs to 13 residues. Germline values: CDR1 LGHNT, CDR2 FRNRAP. The germline V and J ends were trimmed by 3 bases and 7 bases, with 12 bases remaining between them. CDR3 region: CASGFGDYGGYTF. For the CDR3, the DNA is TGTGCTAGTGGTTTCGGGGACTACGGTGGCTACACCTTC.

V and J are TRBV29-1 and TRBJ2-3; D ambiguous. CDR1 and CDR2 (germline): SQVTM, ANQGSEA. V was trimmed by 2 bases and J by 4 bases, leaving 13 bases between them. The CDR3 runs to 14 residues. CDR3 nucleotides: TGCAGCGTTGAAAACTCTTACCCCCCAGATACGCAGTATTTT. Its translation is CSVENSYPPDTQYF.

The CDR3 bases are TGTGCCAGCAGTCGACAGGGGGAACAGCCCCAGCATTTT. Protein product: CASSRQGEQPQHF. The chain combines TRBV6-6 with TRBJ1-5, with 9 bases lining up with TRBD1. Trimming at V came to 5 bases and at J to 7 bases, leaving 3 bases not matched to a gene. Germline CDR1 is MNHNY and CDR2 is SVGAGI (reference sequence). This CDR3 region has 13 residues.

This sequence joins TRBV10-1 and TRBJ2-3, with 7 nucleotides matching TRBD2. The CDR3 extends over 18 amino acids. Losses at the gene ends were 11 bases for V and 4 bases for J; bases not matched to a gene: 24. The germline gives CDR1 WNHNN, CDR2 SYGVQD (reference sequence). In DNA, the CDR3 is TGCGCCCGCCGTGGGGTTGGAGGGAGGGCCAGGGATCCAGATACGCAGTATTTT. This gives the protein CARRGVGGRARDPDTQYF.

The chain links TRBV2 to TRBJ2-7, with 8 nucleotides matching TRBD2. Unmatched junction bases numbered 13, after V lost 4 bases and J lost 2 bases. Germline V CDR1 and CDR2: SNHLY, FYNNEI. The CDR3 length is 17 residues. The CDR3 nucleotides read TGTGCCAGCAGTGGGCCCGGGTGGGGTAGCGGGACCTACGAGCAGTACTTC. Its translation is CASSGPGWGSGTYEQYF.

The V and J genes are TRBV19 and TRBJ2-1; tentative D call: TRBD1 (6 bases). The CDR3 is 15 residues long. Germline V gene lookup returns CDR1 LNHDA and CDR2 SQIVND (reference sequence). V lost 2 bases to trimming and J lost 0 bases, with 8 bases between them. The CDR3 region is CASSIQGSSYNEQFF. The CDR3 DNA follows: TGTGCCAGTAGTATACAGGGGAGCTCCTACAATGAGCAGTTCTTC.

This clone was counted a few times. The V gene is TRBV12-3 or TRBV12-4, the J gene TRBJ2-7; D is unresolved. Trimming removed 4 bases from V and 3 bases from J, with 10 bases in between. This CDR3 region has 13 residues. CDR3 sequence (DNA): TGTGCCAGCAGTTCGTCGGTAGTCTACGAGCAGTACTTC. It encodes CASSSSVVYEQYF.

V gene TRBV5-8 combines with J gene TRBJ2-6; D may be TRBD2 (5 bases). The CDR3 sequence is 15 residues long. CDR1 is SGHTS and CDR2 is YDEGEE in the germline V gene. Trimming took off 6 bases at V and 4 bases at J, with 14 bases between the two ends. In nucleotides, the CDR3 is TGTGCCAGCACCGTGGTGAGGGTCGGGGCCAACGTCCTGACTTTC. Its translation is CASTVVRVGANVLTF.

The chain employs TRBV12-5 and TRBJ2-3, with D hard to call. CDR3 length: 11 residues. The germline CDR1 and CDR2 sequences are LGHNT and FRNRAP. Trimming shortened V by 6 bases and J by 4 bases, and 5 bases separated the two germline ends. CDR3: CASGTSDTQYF. CDR3 DNA sequence: TGTGCTAGTGGGACTTCAGATACGCAGTATTTT.

J is TRBJ1-2 and V is TRBV28; no clear D. The length of the CDR3 is 14 residues. Trimming took 6 bases from V and 2 from J, leaving 13 bases between them. Germline V gene sequence: CDR1 MDHEN, CDR2 SYDVKM. The CDR3 sequence is CASSLSGINYGYTF. Written as DNA, the CDR3 is TGTGCCAGCAGCCTCAGCGGGATAAACTATGGCTACACCTTC.

This chain connects TRBV30 to TRBJ1-1; 9 nucleotides agree with TRBD1. The CDR3 has 13 amino acids. CDR1 GTSNPN and CDR2 SVGIG come from the germline V gene (reference sequence). V dropped 3 bases and J dropped 4; count of bases not matched to a gene: 3. The CDR3 coding sequence is TGTGCCTGGAGGACGACAGGGGGCACTGAAGCTTTCTTT. As protein: CAWRTTGGTEAFF.

V and J are TRBV3-1 (or the pseudogene TRBV3-2) and TRBJ1-1, with D tentatively TRBD1 (5 bases). The ends were cut back, 4 bases at V and 5 bases at J, with 14 bases in the middle. Germline lookup yields CDR1 LGHDT and CDR2 YNNKEL (reference sequence). This CDR3 is 14 amino acids long. For the CDR3, the DNA is TGTGCCAGCAGCCCGACCGGGGGTTTAACTGAAGCTTTCTTT. It is translated as CASSPTGGLTEAFF.

This clone was seen a handful of times. This rearrangement joins TRBV7-9 to TRBJ2-1; perhaps TRBD1 as D (5 bases). From germline, CDR1 is SEHNR and CDR2 FQNEAQ (reference sequence). V shed 11 bases and J shed 5 bases, with 19 bases lying between them. CDR3 length: 14 amino acids. The CDR3 nucleotides are TGTGCCGGTCGCTGGGAAGGCAGGGACAATGAGCAGTTCTTC. Protein product: CAGRWEGRDNEQFF.

CDR3 loop: CAWSPFGGVADTQYF. The CDR3 nucleotides read TGTGCCTGGAGTCCGTTCGGGGGAGTGGCAGATACGCAGTATTTT. The chain joins TRBV30 to TRBJ2-3, with D maybe TRBD2 (6 bases). The CDR3 is 15 amino acids. Germline-derived CDR1 and CDR2 are GTSNPN and SVGIG (reference sequence). With 2 bases removed from V and 4 bases from J, the gap between germline ends came to 16 bases.

This chain links TRBV5-5 with TRBJ1-1, with D possibly TRBD1 on 6 matching bases. Germline lookup yields CDR1 SGHKS and CDR2 YYEKEE (reference sequence). V lost 5 bases, J lost 5 bases, and 13 bases lay in between. This CDR3 has 13 residues. The CDR3 DNA sequence: TGTGCCAGCAGTACTACAGGGAGTACTGAAGCTTTCTTT. It translates to CASSTTGSTEAFF.

This rearrangement joins TRBV5-1 to TRBJ2-3, with TRBD1 as a possible D gene (6 bases). This CDR3 comprises 14 residues. Germline V gives CDR1 SGHRS, CDR2 YFSETQ. Trimming removed 2 bases from V and 5 bases from J, with 12 bases in between. The CDR3 nucleotides read TGCGCCAGCAGCTTAGGACAGTCGAGAGATACGCAGTATTTT. It is translated as CASSLGQSRDTQYF.

This rearrangement joins TRBV7-3 to TRBJ1-1; no firm D call. The CDR3 spans 13 residues. CDR1 SGHTA and CDR2 FQGTGA come from the germline V gene. Trimming took off 6 bases at V and 2 bases at J, with 10 bases between the two ends. The chain's CDR3 is CASSTQENTEAFF. The DNA for the CDR3 is TGTGCCAGCAGTACGCAGGAAAACACTGAAGCTTTCTTT.

The chain carries TRBV18 and TRBJ2-1, with D possibly TRBD1 on 6 matching bases. The CDR3 spans 14 residues. Trimming stripped 4 bases from V and 10 bases from J, with 17 bases between. Germline V gene data show CDR1 as KGHSH and CDR2 as LQKENI. CDR3 region: CASSRDISDGEQFF. The CDR3 nucleotides are TGTGCCAGCTCACGGGACATTAGCGATGGAGAGCAGTTCTTC.

J is TRBJ1-2 and V is TRBV5-6; TRBD1 matches at 7 bases. V shed 4 bases and J 4 bases; nucleotides not matched to a gene: 7. The CDR3 extends over 14 amino acids. Germline assignment: CDR1 SGHDT and CDR2 YYEEEE. The CDR3 spells CASSEGGRVYGYTF. Here the CDR3 DNA reads TGTGCCAGCAGCGAAGGGGGCAGGGTCTATGGCTACACCTTC.

The chain couples TRBV18 to TRBJ1-4, with D possibly matching TRBD1 (6 bases). Trimming pared 5 bases from V and 5 bases from J, leaving 12 bases between. The CDR3 spans 14 residues. The germline V gene has CDR1 KGHSH and CDR2 LQKENI. CDR3 nucleotide sequence: TGTGCCAGCTCAATGACAGGACCGAATGAAAAACTGTTTTTT. It encodes CASSMTGPNEKLFF.

The chain carries TRBV5-1 and TRBJ2-5; TRBD1 is a possible D gene (6 bases). Germline-derived CDR1 and CDR2 are SGHRS and YFSETQ. This CDR3 comprises 15 residues. Trimming took off 2 bases at V and 5 bases at J, with 16 bases between the two ends. CDR3 in amino acids: CASSFYTGYLETQYF. CDR3 nucleotide sequence: TGCGCCAGCAGCTTTTATACAGGGTACCTGGAGACCCAGTACTTC.